The rows below give T cell receptor beta chains drawn from one sample of a study of T cell repertoires in cytomegalovirus infection. TCRdb processed the reads anew with MiXCR; each CDR3 protein has one entry. The sample contains about 300,000 distinct CDR3 sequences, approximately 10% of which appear only once. The sample comprised PBMCs. The source is a human donor in good health (CMV status not recorded). Some clones in this sample may be carry-over from other donors' samples. CDR3s include the opening cysteine and the closing phenylalanine or tryptophan.

V gene,CDR3 protein
TRBV25-1,CASSEPGTGQPQHF
TRBV29-1,CSVDPWTGGGYTF
TRBV7-9,CASSAARTEAFF
TRBV6-2/TRBV6-3,CASSPPGRTNQPQHF
TRBV7-9,CASSFDSGYGYTF
TRBV6-2/TRBV6-3,CASSYGPGAFSYNEQFF
TRBV9,CASSVGTGSEETQYF
TRBV2,CASSADFSDTQYF
TRBV10-3,CAISTGIETQYF
TRBV28,CASSLRQTNTGELFF
TRBV2,CASRLYEPFF
TRBV7-9,CASSLDPGAKVGGYTF
TRBV20-1,CSATAPSQETQYF
TRBV4-2,CASSQVVTIGAYEQYF
TRBV14,CASSQETIRLRNTQYF
TRBV29-1,CSVASQGNGYTF
TRBV6-2/TRBV6-3,CASSYTLTGIDTGELFF
TRBV7-9,CASSRRGTGGMRYTEAFF
TRBV6-6,CASSYSLAGESYNEQFF
TRBV7-2,CASSFEAAPSTDTQYF
TRBV29-1,CSVATAGGEQFF
TRBV5-6,CASSRRGDSRLEQFF
TRBV19,CASSIAGLYNEQFF
TRBV6-4,CASSRAANTGELFF
TRBV6-2/TRBV6-3,CASRTGPNTLYEQYF
TRBV28,CASRRTGLSQETQYF
TRBV12-3/TRBV12-4,CASRGRDREEGGELFF
TRBV14,CASSQKPRTEAFF
TRBV4-2,CASLGLNHNEQFF
TRBV28,CASRSGQRGNQPQHF
TRBV27,CASSLVFVGPRYSPLHF
TRBV19,CASNFQGLGGYTF
TRBV28,CASSPRDRDGYTF
TRBV28,CASSPPVVPSTDTQYF
TRBV4-1,CASSHPRGSGLYNEQFF
TRBV20-1,CSAMRDSSYEQYF
TRBV6-5,CASSPDMFGNTIYF
TRBV10-3,CAISDPGSSRADYGYTF
TRBV7-8,CASSPGRGGIQETQYF
TRBV15,CATRQGGLASYNEQFF
TRBV7-2,CASSWTSGGWVQFF
TRBV6-2/TRBV6-3,CASSFQDRGRLETQYF
TRBV7-2,CASRPEVTSYNEQFF
TRBV6-6,CASSRLGSGANVLTF
TRBV29-1,CSVGSGLGTQYF
TRBV10-3,CAISGGSETQYF
TRBV18,CASSPAVGSYNEQFF
TRBV12-3/TRBV12-4,CASNGQGNTGELFF
TRBV10-1,CASTPGHLNTEAFF
TRBV10-3,CAISESGVGAAFF
TRBV24-1,CATSDPPVAGDTDTQYF